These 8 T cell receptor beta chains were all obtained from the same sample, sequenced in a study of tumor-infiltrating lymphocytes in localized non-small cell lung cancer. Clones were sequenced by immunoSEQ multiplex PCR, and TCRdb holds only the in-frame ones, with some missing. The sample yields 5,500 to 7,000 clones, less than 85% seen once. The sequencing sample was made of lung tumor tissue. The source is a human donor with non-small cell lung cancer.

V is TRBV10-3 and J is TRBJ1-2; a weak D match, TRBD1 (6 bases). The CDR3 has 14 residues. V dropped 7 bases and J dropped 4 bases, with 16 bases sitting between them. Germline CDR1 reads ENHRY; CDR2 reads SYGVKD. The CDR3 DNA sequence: TGTGCCATCACTGGTAACAGGGAATCCTATGGCTACACCTTC. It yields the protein CAITGNRESYGYTF.

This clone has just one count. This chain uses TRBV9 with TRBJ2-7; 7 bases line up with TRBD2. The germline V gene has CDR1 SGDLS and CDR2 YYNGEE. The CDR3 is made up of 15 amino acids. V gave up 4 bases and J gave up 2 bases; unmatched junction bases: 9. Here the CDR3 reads CASSPGTTHTYEQYF. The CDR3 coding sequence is TGTGCCAGCAGCCCCGGGACTACTCATACCTACGAGCAGTACTTC.

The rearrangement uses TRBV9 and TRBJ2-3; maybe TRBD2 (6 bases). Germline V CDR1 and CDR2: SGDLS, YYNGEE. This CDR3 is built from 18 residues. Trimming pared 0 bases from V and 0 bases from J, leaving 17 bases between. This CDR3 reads CASSVATLGGASTDTQYF. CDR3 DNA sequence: TGTGCCAGCAGCGTAGCTACATTGGGCGGGGCCAGCACAGATACGCAGTATTTT.

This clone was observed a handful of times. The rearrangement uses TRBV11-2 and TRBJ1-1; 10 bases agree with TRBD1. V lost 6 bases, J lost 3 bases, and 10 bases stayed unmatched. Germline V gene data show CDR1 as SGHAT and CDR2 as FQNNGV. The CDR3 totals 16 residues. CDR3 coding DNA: TGTGCCAGCAGAAACCCGGGACAGGGGACCGACACTGAAGCTTTCTTT. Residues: CASRNPGQGTDTEAFF.

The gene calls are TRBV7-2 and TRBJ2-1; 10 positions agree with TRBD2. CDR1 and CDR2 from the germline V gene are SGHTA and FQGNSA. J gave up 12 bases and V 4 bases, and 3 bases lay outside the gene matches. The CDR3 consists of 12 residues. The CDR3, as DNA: TGTGCCAGCAGCTCGTTAGCGGGGGGGCAGTTCTTC. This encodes CASSSLAGGQFF.

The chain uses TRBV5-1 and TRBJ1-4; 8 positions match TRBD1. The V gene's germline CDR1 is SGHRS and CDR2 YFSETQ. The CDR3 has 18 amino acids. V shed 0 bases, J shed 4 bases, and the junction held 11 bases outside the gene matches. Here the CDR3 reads CASSLAIRGPDFNEKLFF. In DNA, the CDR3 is TGCGCCAGCAGCTTGGCCATCAGGGGGCCCGATTTTAATGAAAAACTGTTTTTT.

The CDR3 sequence is CASRSRQGSSAFSNQPQHF. DNA for the CDR3: TGTGCCAGCAGATCCAGACAGGGGTCTTCGGCTTTTAGCAATCAGCCCCAGCATTTT. This chain uses TRBV27 with TRBJ1-5, with TRBD1 matching 8 bases. The CDR3 is 19 residues long. Germline V CDR1 and CDR2: MNHEY, SMNVEV (reference sequence). The J segment lost 0 bases and the V segment lost 6 bases, leaving 16 bases of the junction unmatched.

CDR3 in amino acids: CAISVGGRGSPQFF. The CDR3 DNA reads TGTGCCATCAGTGTTGGCGGGAGAGGGTCACCGCAGTTCTTC. The J gene is TRBJ2-1, the V gene TRBV10-3; 7 bases fit TRBD2. There are 14 residues in the CDR3. Germline assignment: CDR1 ENHRY and CDR2 SYGVKD. With V trimmed by 4 bases and J by 12 bases, 12 bases remained unmatched.